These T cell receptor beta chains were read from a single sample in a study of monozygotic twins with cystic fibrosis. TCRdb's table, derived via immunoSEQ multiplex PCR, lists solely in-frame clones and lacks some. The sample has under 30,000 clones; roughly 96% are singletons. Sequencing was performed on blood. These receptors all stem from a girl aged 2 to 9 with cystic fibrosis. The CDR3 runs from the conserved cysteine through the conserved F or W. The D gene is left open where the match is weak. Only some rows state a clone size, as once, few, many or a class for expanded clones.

DNA: TGTGCCAGCAGCTTAGTAGGGGCATCTGGGGCCAACGTCCTGACTTTC
CDR3: CASSLVGASGANVLTF
length: 16
D: NA
size: once
V: TRBV11-3
J: TRBJ2-6

DNA: TGTGCCAGCAGCTTAGACGGACAGGGTAATGGCTACACCTTC
CDR3: CASSLDGQGNGYTF
length: 14
D: TRBD1
size: NA
V: TRBV7-3
J: TRBJ1-2

DNA: TGTGCCAGCTCACCCGGGGACAGGGTGTCTCAGCCCCAGCATTTT
CDR3: CASSPGDRVSQPQHF
length: 15
D: TRBD1
size: NA
V: TRBV18
J: TRBJ1-5

DNA: TGTGCCAGCTCAACTGGGCGGAGGGGACGGACTGAAGCTTTCTTT
CDR3: CASSTGRRGRTEAFF
length: 15
D: NA
size: NA
V: TRBV5-4
J: TRBJ1-1

DNA: TGCGCCAGCAGCTTAGGGACAGATGGCTACACCTTC
CDR3: CASSLGTDGYTF
length: 12
D: TRBD1
size: NA
V: TRBV5-1
J: TRBJ1-2

DNA: TGTGCCAGCAGCCTTGGAGCGGGAATCGCCTACAATGAGCAGTTCTTC
CDR3: CASSLGAGIAYNEQFF
length: 16
D: TRBD2
size: once
V: TRBV7-2
J: TRBJ2-1

DNA: TGTGCCACAGGGATGGACGGCGCCTACGAGCAGTACTTC
CDR3: CATGMDGAYEQYF
length: 13
D: NA
size: NA
V: TRBV6-5
J: TRBJ2-7

DNA: TGTGCCAGCAGCGTAACAGTGGCGCGGGAGACCCAGTACTTC
CDR3: CASSVTVARETQYF
length: 14
D: NA
size: NA
V: TRBV9
J: TRBJ2-5

DNA: TGCGCCAGCAGCCGCGAGTTGGGGACTGAAGCTTTCTTT
CDR3: CASSRELGTEAFF
length: 13
D: NA
size: NA
V: TRBV5-1
J: TRBJ1-1

DNA: TGTGCCAGCAGCTTAGAGAGGGACGAGCAGTACTTC
CDR3: CASSLERDEQYF
length: 12
D: NA
size: NA
V: TRBV7-9
J: TRBJ2-7

DNA: TGTGCCATCAGCGAATTCGGACAGAACACTGAAGCTTTCTTT
CDR3: CAISEFGQNTEAFF
length: 14
D: NA
size: NA
V: TRBV10-3
J: TRBJ1-1

DNA: TGTGCCAGCAGCTTTGCAGGGGACTACGAGCAGTACTTC
CDR3: CASSFAGDYEQYF
length: 13
D: NA
size: NA
V: TRBV9
J: TRBJ2-7

DNA: TGTGCCACCAGCAGAGATCCCCGGACAGGCGGGGACACTGAAGCTTTCTTT
CDR3: CATSRDPRTGGDTEAFF
length: 17
D: TRBD1
size: NA
V: TRBV15
J: TRBJ1-1

DNA: TGTGCCAGCAGTTTTGGTCAGGGCGCTGAAGCTTTCTTT
CDR3: CASSFGQGAEAFF
length: 13
D: NA
size: NA
V: TRBV28
J: TRBJ1-1

DNA: TGTGCCAGCAGCTCACAACTAGCGGGCAATGAGCAGTTCTTC
CDR3: CASSSQLAGNEQFF
length: 14
D: TRBD2
size: NA
V: TRBV7-6
J: TRBJ2-1

DNA: TGTGCCAGCAGCTTGGGACTAGCGGAGATTTACGAGCAGTACTTC
CDR3: CASSLGLAEIYEQYF
length: 15
D: TRBD2
size: NA
V: TRBV7-9
J: TRBJ2-7

DNA: TGTGCCAGCAGTACCTATACAGGGGGCGCTTACGTTGGCTACACCTTC
CDR3: CASSTYTGGAYVGYTF
length: 16
D: TRBD1
size: NA
V: TRBV27
J: TRBJ1-2

DNA: TGCAGTGCTAGCACAGATACGCAGTATTTT
CDR3: CSASTDTQYF
length: 10
D: NA
size: NA
V: TRBV20-1
J: TRBJ2-3

DNA: TGCGCCAGCAGCCTCCGGACTAGCGGGGTAGGTACCTACAATGAGCAGTTCTTC
CDR3: CASSLRTSGVGTYNEQFF
length: 18
D: TRBD2
size: NA
V: TRBV5-1
J: TRBJ2-1

DNA: TGCAGTGCTGAGGAGACCCAGTACTTC
CDR3: CSAEETQYF
length: 9
D: NA
size: NA
V: TRBV20-1
J: TRBJ2-5

DNA: TGCGCCAGCAGCCAGGGGGACAGCCTCCTTTACGAGCAGTACTTC
CDR3: CASSQGDSLLYEQYF
length: 15
D: TRBD1
size: NA
V: TRBV4-3
J: TRBJ2-7

DNA: TGTGCCAGTAGTATTGCGGGAGGGCAAGAGACCCAGTACTTC
CDR3: CASSIAGGQETQYF
length: 14
D: TRBD2
size: NA
V: TRBV19
J: TRBJ2-5

DNA: TGTGCCAGCAGCGTAGGGCGGGGCGGGCCCTACGAGCAGTACTTC
CDR3: CASSVGRGGPYEQYF
length: 15
D: NA
size: NA
V: TRBV9
J: TRBJ2-7

DNA: TGCGCCAGCAGCTTGGCGGGGATGAGGGACACCGGGGAGCTGTTTTTT
CDR3: CASSLAGMRDTGELFF
length: 16
D: NA
size: NA
V: TRBV5-1
J: TRBJ2-2

DNA: TGTGCCAGCAGGCCAAGACAGGGGTCCGTCGAGACCCAGTACTTC
CDR3: CASRPRQGSVETQYF
length: 15
D: TRBD1
size: NA
V: TRBV5-6
J: TRBJ2-5

DNA: TGCGCCAGCAGCTCCGGGACAGGGGGCACAGATACGCAGTATTTT
CDR3: CASSSGTGGTDTQYF
length: 15
D: TRBD1
size: NA
V: TRBV5-1
J: TRBJ2-3

DNA: TGTGCCACCAGCAGGGGAAGACCAAATGAAAAACTGTTTTTT
CDR3: CATSRGRPNEKLFF
length: 14
D: NA
size: NA
V: TRBV15
J: TRBJ1-4

DNA: TGTGCCAGCAGTTACTCGAGGGGTTATGAGCAGTTCTTC
CDR3: CASSYSRGYEQFF
length: 13
D: NA
size: NA
V: TRBV6-5
J: TRBJ2-1

DNA: TGTGCCAGCCGCACAGCGGGAGGGTCAGATACGCAGTATTTT
CDR3: CASRTAGGSDTQYF
length: 14
D: TRBD2
size: NA
V: TRBV28
J: TRBJ2-3

DNA: TGTGCCTGGAGTTGGACAGGGGGCTCTGGGGCCAACGTCCTGACTTTC
CDR3: CAWSWTGGSGANVLTF
length: 16
D: TRBD1
size: NA
V: TRBV30
J: TRBJ2-6

DNA: TGCGCCAGCAGCCCGGGGGACAGGGTCTACGAGCAGTACTTC
CDR3: CASSPGDRVYEQYF
length: 14
D: TRBD1
size: NA
V: TRBV5-1
J: TRBJ2-7

DNA: TGTGCCAGCAGCGTAGGGACAGGTGCCTCCTACGAGCAGTACTTC
CDR3: CASSVGTGASYEQYF
length: 15
D: TRBD1
size: NA
V: TRBV9
J: TRBJ2-7

DNA: TGCGCCAGCAGCCAAGAAATTTTGGGCGAGCAGTTCTTC
CDR3: CASSQEILGEQFF
length: 13
D: NA
size: NA
V: TRBV4-3
J: TRBJ2-1

DNA: TGTGCCAGTAGTATGCTAGCGGGAGGGTCCTACAATGAGCAGTTCTTC
CDR3: CASSMLAGGSYNEQFF
length: 16
D: TRBD2
size: NA
V: TRBV19
J: TRBJ2-1

DNA: TGCGCCAGCAGCTCGGGGACAGGGGTGGCAGATACGCAGTATTTT
CDR3: CASSSGTGVADTQYF
length: 15
D: TRBD1
size: NA
V: TRBV5-1
J: TRBJ2-3

DNA: TGCAGCGTTGAAGAACGAATCCGGACTGGTTTTTGGGGGGAGCTGTTTTTT
CDR3: CSVEERIRTGFWGELFF
length: 17
D: NA
size: NA
V: TRBV29-1
J: TRBJ2-2

DNA: TGCGCCAGCAGCCCATCGGGGGCTCGGCCCTACGAGCAGTACTTC
CDR3: CASSPSGARPYEQYF
length: 15
D: NA
size: NA
V: TRBV5-1
J: TRBJ2-7

DNA: TGTGCCAACCCCACCAAAGCGACAGGGAACACTGAAGCTTTCTTT
CDR3: CANPTKATGNTEAFF
length: 15
D: NA
size: once
V: TRBV6-5
J: TRBJ1-1

DNA: TGCGCCAGCAGCTTAGAAGGAAACACCATATATTTT
CDR3: CASSLEGNTIYF
length: 12
D: NA
size: NA
V: TRBV5-1
J: TRBJ1-3

DNA: TGTGCCAGTCTTTTAGGAGGAAGGGCAGATACGCAGTATTTT
CDR3: CASLLGGRADTQYF
length: 14
D: NA
size: NA
V: TRBV5-4
J: TRBJ2-3

DNA: TGTGCCAGCAGCTTAGGGACGATCACAGATACGCAGTATTTT
CDR3: CASSLGTITDTQYF
length: 14
D: NA
size: NA
V: TRBV11-2
J: TRBJ2-3

DNA: TGCGCCAGCAGCTTGGAAGCGAATGGGGAAAAACTGTTTTTT
CDR3: CASSLEANGEKLFF
length: 14
D: NA
size: once
V: TRBV5-1
J: TRBJ1-4